This entry lists 29 T cell receptor beta chains sequenced from one sample in a study of neoadjuvant anti-PD-1 for oral cavity cancer. Profiled with immunoSEQ multiplex PCR; TCRdb holds only in-frame clones, not every one. The sample lists tens of thousands of clones, 80% to 90% occurring once. The time point here: after neoadjuvant nivolumab, at surgical resection. The sequences come from PBMCs, collected after nivolumab (anti-PD-1) treatment. The receptors here all came from a person aged 40 to 85 with oral cavity squamous cell carcinoma.

The CDR3 sequence: CASTPLASTDTQYF. The CDR3 bases are TGTGCCAGCACCCCCCTCGCTAGCACAGATACGCAGTATTTT. V usage is TRBV6-5 and J usage is TRBJ2-3, with D unresolved. V was trimmed by 7 bases and J by 0 bases, leaving 11 bases between them. Germline CDR1 reads MNHEY; CDR2 reads SVGAGI. This CDR3 spans 14 amino acids.

As for this clone: One end of the junction varies from germline; a read error may be responsible. The J gene is TRBJ1-5, the V gene TRBV6-1; no reliable D call. The germline V gene encodes CDR1 MNHNS and CDR2 SASEGT. This CDR3 comprises 14 residues. CDR3: CASSEGIGNQPQHF. CDR3 sequence (DNA): TGTGCCAGCAGCGAAGGTATTGGCAATCAGCCCCAGCATTTT.

The gene calls are TRBV30 and TRBJ1-1; 8 bases fit TRBD1. V was clipped by 2 bases and J by 5 bases; unmatched bases: 4. The CDR3 has 13 amino acids. From germline, CDR1 is GTSNPN and CDR2 SVGIG (reference sequence). CDR3 coding DNA: TGTGCCTGGAGTATTACAGGGGGGACTGAAGCTTTCTTT. Its protein is CAWSITGGTEAFF.

As DNA, the CDR3 is TGTGCCAGCAGCCTAGGGACTAGTGCCCCAGATACGCAGTATTTT. This sequence encodes CASSLGTSAPDTQYF. This rearrangement joins TRBV7-9 to TRBJ2-3, with 8 positions matching TRBD2. This CDR3 is built from 15 residues. J lost 4 bases, V lost 5 bases, and 8 bases had no gene match. Per the germline V gene, CDR1 is SEHNR and CDR2 is FQNEAQ (reference sequence).

V is TRBV28 and J is TRBJ1-1; tentatively, D is TRBD1 (5 bases). Germline V lookup: CDR1 MDHEN, CDR2 SYDVKM. Trimming shortened V by 5 bases and J by 11 bases, and 18 bases separated the two germline ends. The CDR3 has 13 residues. Written as DNA, the CDR3 is TGTGCCAGCAGTGGGACTAAGGGGCCTAACGCTTTCTTT. This codes for CASSGTKGPNAFF.

V gene TRBV6-1 combines with J gene TRBJ1-2; maybe TRBD1 (5 bases). Germline values: CDR1 MNHNS, CDR2 SASEGT. V lost 2 bases, J lost 2 bases, and 12 bases lay in between. There are 15 residues in the CDR3. The CDR3 loop reads CASSERAGRNYGYTF. The CDR3 DNA reads as TGTGCCAGCAGTGAAAGGGCAGGGAGGAACTATGGCTACACCTTC.

The rearrangement joins TRBV5-6 to TRBJ2-3, with 9 bases matching TRBD1. The CDR3 has 14 residues. The germline V gene encodes CDR1 SGHDT and CDR2 YYEEEE. V shed 2 bases, J shed 5 bases, and the junction held 3 bases outside the gene matches. CDR3 DNA sequence: TGTGCCAGCAGCTTAGGGACAGGGTTAGATACGCAGTATTTT. This gives the protein CASSLGTGLDTQYF.

The genes are TRBV6-1 and TRBJ2-5, with TRBD1 as a possible D gene (6 bases). The V gene lost 9 bases and the J gene lost 5 bases, with 10 bases spanning the gap. The length of the CDR3 is 11 residues. CDR1 is MNHNS and CDR2 is SASEGT in the germline V gene. CDR3 sequence (DNA): TGTGCCAGTACAGGGTTCGAGACCCAGTACTTC. It yields the protein CASTGFETQYF.

The chain recombines TRBV6-5 with TRBJ2-7; TRBD2 matches 9 bases. The CDR3 sequence is 14 residues long. CDR1 and CDR2 (germline): MNHEY, SVGAGI. The junction had 10 bases not matched to a gene; V was cut back by 7 bases and J by 6 bases. The CDR3 loop reads CASTSGTSLSEQYF. The CDR3 bases are TGTGCCAGCACTTCCGGGACTAGCCTCTCCGAGCAGTACTTC.

The J gene is TRBJ1-3, the V gene TRBV2; D remains unclear. Trimming removed 1 base from V and 0 bases from J, with 7 bases in between. Germline CDR1 is SNHLY and CDR2 is FYNNEI. The CDR3 consists of 15 residues. In DNA, the CDR3 is TGTGCCAGCAGTGAAGGGCAGGTCTCTGGAAACACCATATATTTT. Protein product: CASSEGQVSGNTIYF.

This clone was found a few times. The V and J genes are TRBV2 and TRBJ2-3; 9 positions match TRBD1. Germline CDR1 reads SNHLY; CDR2 reads FYNNEI. The CDR3 runs to 12 residues. V was clipped by 7 bases and J by 5 bases; unmatched bases: 1. The CDR3 DNA reads TGTGCCAGCAACAGGGGGCAAGATACGCAGTATTTT. Protein: CASNRGQDTQYF.

This clone appeared a few times. The rearrangement joins TRBV10-3 to TRBJ1-1; 9 nucleotides line up with TRBD1. J lost 5 bases, V lost 7 bases, and 11 bases had no gene match. The CDR3 is 15 residues long. Per germline, CDR1 ENHRY and CDR2 SYGVKD. Here the CDR3 DNA reads TGTGCCATCACCCCAGGGACAGGGTCGGGTACTGAAGCTTTCTTT. Its translation: CAITPGTGSGTEAFF.

This chain's CDR3 is CSARADTEAFF. The CDR3 nucleotides read TGCAGTGCTAGGGCGGACACTGAAGCTTTCTTT. The chain couples TRBV20-1 to TRBJ1-1; D is ambiguous. The V gene lost 3 bases and the J gene lost 3 bases, with 5 bases spanning the gap. The germline gives CDR1 DFQATT, CDR2 SNEGSKA (reference sequence). This CDR3 has 11 amino acids.

The table lists this clone with a count of one. The rearrangement links TRBV6-6 to TRBJ1-1, with 9 bases lining up with TRBD1. Germline values: CDR1 MNHNY, CDR2 SVGAGI (reference sequence). Germline trimming cut 6 bases from V and 4 bases from J; bases unmatched to any gene: 9. CDR3 length: 15 residues. CDR3: CASRSTGGGGTEAFF. CDR3 bases: TGTGCCAGCAGATCCACAGGGGGCGGCGGCACTGAAGCTTTCTTT.

The chain uses TRBV7-2 and TRBJ2-3; D is ambiguous. Per germline, CDR1 SGHTA and CDR2 FQGNSA. Trimming took off 4 bases at V and 4 bases at J, with 12 bases between the two ends. The CDR3 is 14 residues long. The CDR3 DNA follows: TGTGCCAGCAGCTACCGGGTCTTGGCAGATACGCAGTATTTT. As protein: CASSYRVLADTQYF.

V gene TRBV5-1 combines with J gene TRBJ1-1, with TRBD1 as a possible D gene (5 bases). V was pared by 0 bases and J by 1 base, with 10 bases between. The CDR3 sequence is 15 residues long. Germline CDR1 reads SGHRS; CDR2 reads YFSETQ. CDR3 in amino acids: CASSLVQGANTEAFF. CDR3 coding DNA: TGCGCCAGCAGCTTGGTCCAGGGCGCGAACACTGAAGCTTTCTTT.

J is TRBJ1-4 and V is TRBV6-1, with D unclear. In germline, CDR1 is MNHNS, CDR2 SASEGT. The CDR3 loop spans 13 amino acids. Trimming pared 11 bases from V and 0 bases from J, leaving 10 bases between. The CDR3 sequence is CAVPSTTNEKLFF. The CDR3 coding sequence is TGTGCCGTCCCCTCTACAACTAATGAAAAACTGTTTTTT.

V gene TRBV30 combines with J gene TRBJ2-1; 11 nucleotides align to TRBD1. The CDR3 extends over 14 amino acids. Germline CDR1 and CDR2: GTSNPN and SVGIG (reference sequence). Trimming took 5 bases from V and 3 from J; bases not matched to a gene: 3. CDR3 protein: CAWEGTGGYNEQFF. The CDR3 DNA reads TGTGCCTGGGAGGGGACAGGGGGCTACAATGAGCAGTTCTTC.

This chain joins TRBV5-6 and TRBJ2-7; a weak D match, TRBD1 (6 bases). This CDR3 is 14 amino acids long. Per the germline V gene, CDR1 is SGHDT and CDR2 is YYEEEE. Trimming left V 4 bases short and J 7 bases short, with 18 bases between. The CDR3 DNA reads TGTGCCAGCAGCATGGGGACACCTGCGTTTGAGCAGTACTTC. This encodes CASSMGTPAFEQYF.

The chain combines TRBV7-2 with TRBJ2-5; D tentatively reads TRBD1 or TRBD2 (5 bases each). Germline assignment: CDR1 SGHTA and CDR2 FQGNSA. V lost 3 bases, J lost 5 bases, and 10 bases lay in between. This CDR3 has 13 residues. In DNA, the CDR3 is TGTGCCAGCAGCTTCCGGGGCGGGGAGACCCAGTACTTC. Its protein product is CASSFRGGETQYF.

This chain links TRBV6-1 with TRBJ1-4, with 7 nucleotides matching TRBD1. In germline, CDR1 is MNHNS, CDR2 SASEGT. Trimming removed 10 bases from V and 4 bases from J; junction bases left unmatched: 9. The CDR3 totals 14 residues. For the CDR3, the DNA is TGTGCCACCAATCCCGGGACAGTTAATGAAAAACTGTTTTTT. Protein: CATNPGTVNEKLFF.

The rearrangement uses TRBV9 and TRBJ2-3, with a tentative D call TRBD2 (6 bases). The length of the CDR3 is 13 residues. V was cut by 3 bases and J by 8 bases, with 13 bases left in between. Germline CDR1 reads SGDLS; CDR2 reads YYNGEE. CDR3: CASSDQGGGTQYF. CDR3 sequence (DNA): TGTGCCAGCAGCGACCAGGGAGGAGGTACGCAGTATTTT.

The V and J genes are TRBV5-1 and TRBJ2-4; 8 nucleotides match TRBD1. The junction had 8 bases not matched to a gene; V was cut back by 4 bases and J by 8 bases. Germline V lookup: CDR1 SGHRS, CDR2 YFSETQ. The CDR3 spans 14 residues. DNA for the CDR3: TGCGCCAGCAGCCTCCTAGGACAGGGAGACATTCAGTACTTC. Protein: CASSLLGQGDIQYF.

This clone occurred once. The chain employs TRBV28 and TRBJ1-4; perhaps TRBD1 as D (6 bases). V lost 1 base, J lost 8 bases, and 11 bases lay in between. There are 14 residues in the CDR3. Germline CDR1 reads MDHEN; CDR2 reads SYDVKM. CDR3 nucleotides: TGTGCCAGCAGTTTATTGGGGGCGCGCGAAAAACTGTTTTTT. It codes for CASSLLGAREKLFF.

The CDR3 loop reads CASSEDRSMNTEAFF. Written as DNA, the CDR3 is TGTGCCAGCAGTGAGGACAGGTCCATGAACACTGAAGCTTTCTTT. This chain uses TRBV2 with TRBJ1-1, with 7 bases aligning to TRBD1. The CDR3 sequence is 15 residues long. With 3 bases clipped from V and 0 bases from J, the junction kept 4 bases outside the gene matches. Germline lookup yields CDR1 SNHLY and CDR2 FYNNEI.

The table lists this clone with a count of one. The rearrangement joins TRBV7-2 to TRBJ2-7, with D perhaps TRBD1 (6 bases). Between the trimmed V and J ends, which lost 5 bases and 4 bases, there was a span of 15 bases. Per the germline V gene, CDR1 is SGHTA and CDR2 is FQGNSA. The CDR3 totals 14 residues. CDR3 loop: CASSPGTLPYEQYF. The DNA for the CDR3 is TGTGCCAGCAGCCCCGGGACACTCCCTTACGAGCAGTACTTC.

The chain uses TRBV19 and TRBJ1-2; maybe TRBD1 (5 bases). CDR3 length equals 12 residues. V lost 4 bases and J 5 bases, leaving 8 bases between the germline ends. CDR1 is LNHDA, CDR2 SQIVND, per germline (reference sequence). The CDR3 DNA reads as TGTGCCAGTAGTACGACAGTTTATGGCTACACCTTC. Translating gives CASSTTVYGYTF.

The chain links TRBV5-1 to TRBJ1-2, with D hard to call. The CDR3 runs 14 residues. V was cut by 1 base and J by 6 bases, with 13 bases left in between. CDR1 and CDR2 (germline): SGHRS, YFSETQ. The CDR3 protein is CASSLSGEWDGYTF. The CDR3 coding sequence is TGCGCCAGCAGCTTGTCGGGTGAATGGGATGGCTACACCTTC.

The chain couples TRBV2 to TRBJ1-3, with D maybe TRBD1 (5 bases). The length of the CDR3 is 15 residues. In germline, CDR1 is SNHLY, CDR2 FYNNEI. V lost 6 bases, J lost 0 bases, and 12 bases lay in between. The DNA of the CDR3 is TGTGCCAGCAGGCCGGGACCGATCTCTGGAAACACCATATATTTT. This codes for CASRPGPISGNTIYF.